This is a list of T cell receptor beta chains from one sample in a study of brain T cells in children with intractable seizures. Generated by immunoSEQ multiplex PCR, the TCRdb table keeps only in-frame clones and is missing some. This table holds approximately 330,000 clones, roughly 93% found once. The specimen was peripheral blood, collected 5 to 6 months after surgery. These receptors were taken from a boy under two years old with tuberous sclerosis and intractable seizures. Each CDR3 is given with its conserved first and last residue. D genes are given only for firm matches. Rows give clone size only sometimes, using once, few, many, or a class for an expanded clone.

j_call d_call clone_size v_call cdr3_length cdr3_aa cdr3_nt
TRBJ1-2 TRBD1 . TRBV30 15 CAWGPGTGGGYGYTF TGTGCCTGGGGACCCGGGACAGGGGGCGGTTATGGCTACACCTTC
TRBJ1-2 TRBD1 . TRBV19 15 CASSRDRGTDYGYTF TGTGCCAGTAGTCGGGACAGGGGAACCGACTATGGCTACACCTTC
TRBJ1-5 . . TRBV21-1 15 CASSKGTSGDQPQHF TGTGCCAGCAGCAAAGGGACTAGTGGGGATCAGCCCCAGCATTTT
TRBJ2-1 TRBD2 . TRBV27 17 CASSSRTFGTSNNEQFF TGTGCCAGCAGTTCCCGTACCTTCGGGACTAGTAACAATGAGCAGTTCTTC
TRBJ1-1 TRBD1 . TRBV5-1 12 CASSSRQGKAFF TGCGCCAGCAGCTCCAGACAGGGTAAGGCTTTCTTT
TRBJ1-1 . . TRBV19 14 CASSIYQGNTEAFF TGTGCCAGTAGTATTTATCAGGGGAACACTGAAGCTTTCTTT
TRBJ1-1 . . TRBV25-1 14 CASSDFDRDIEAFF TGTGCCAGCAGTGACTTTGACCGGGACATTGAAGCTTTCTTT
TRBJ1-6 . few TRBV6-5 16 CASSYSPWQGNSPLHF TGTGCCAGCAGTTACTCGCCATGGCAGGGGAATTCACCCCTCCACTTT
TRBJ1-1 TRBD1 . TRBV7-9 18 CASSSGGVDRARNTEAFF TGTGCCAGCAGCTCAGGGGGGGTAGACAGGGCGAGGAACACTGAAGCTTTCTTT
TRBJ1-2 . few TRBV4-1 15 CASSQDGGRAYGYTF TGCGCCAGCAGCCAAGATGGGGGGAGGGCCTATGGCTACACCTTC
TRBJ2-7 TRBD2 . TRBV6-5 15 CASSYPGLAGSEQYF TGTGCCAGCAGTTACCCCGGACTAGCGGGGTCCGAGCAGTACTTC
TRBJ2-7 . once TRBV27 15 CASSSGLRSSYEQYF TGTGCCAGCAGCTCGGGACTGAGGAGCTCCTACGAGCAGTACTTC
TRBJ2-1 TRBD2 . TRBV11-2 18 CASSLDLFGLAGANEQFF TGTGCCAGCAGCTTAGATCTGTTCGGACTAGCGGGCGCTAATGAGCAGTTCTTC
TRBJ2-7 . . TRBV7-3 15 CASSLVGGSADEQYF TGTGCCAGCAGCTTGGTAGGAGGGTCTGCGGACGAGCAGTACTTC
TRBJ2-3 . once TRBV5-1 17 CASSLAGATGFTDTQYF TGCGCCAGCAGCTTGGCCGGGGCCACAGGATTCACAGATACGCAGTATTTT
TRBJ2-3 . . TRBV5-4 18 CASSHGGSLGRLGDTQYF TGTGCCAGCAGCCATGGAGGCTCGTTGGGGCGGTTGGGGGATACGCAGTATTTT
TRBJ2-1 . . TRBV11-3 16 CASSSRGRTRPNEQFF TGTGCCAGCAGCTCCCGGGGGAGAACTAGACCGAATGAGCAGTTCTTC
TRBJ1-6 TRBD1 . TRBV11-1 14 CASSWTGWDSPLHF TGTGCCAGCAGCTGGACAGGGTGGGATTCACCCCTCCACTTT
TRBJ1-1 . . TRBV19 13 CASSPTSVPEAFF TGTGCCAGTAGTCCTACCAGCGTGCCTGAAGCTTTCTTT
TRBJ2-7 TRBD1 . TRBV9 14 CASSGRDRADEQYF TGTGCCAGCAGCGGCCGGGACAGGGCGGACGAGCAGTACTTC
TRBJ2-1 . . TRBV24-1 18 CATSAGDRMEVPYNEQFF TGTGCCACCAGTGCAGGCGACAGGATGGAGGTCCCCTACAATGAGCAGTTCTTC
TRBJ1-2 . . TRBV14 16 CASSQVETGPFYGYTF TGTGCCAGCAGCCAAGTAGAAACAGGACCTTTCTATGGCTACACCTTC
TRBJ2-7 . . TRBV11-2 15 CASRQNPTGGYEQYF TGTGCCAGCAGACAAAACCCAACCGGGGGTTACGAGCAGTACTTC
TRBJ2-6 TRBD2 . TRBV30 17 CASATKRGVSGANVLTF TGTGCCTCCGCTACTAAGCGGGGGGTCTCTGGGGCCAACGTCCTGACTTTC
TRBJ1-1 . . TRBV30 13 CAWSLYRHTEAFF TGTGCCTGGAGTTTATACAGACACACTGAAGCTTTCTTT
TRBJ1-2 . few TRBV5-4 13 CASRGPGHYGYTF TGTGCCAGCAGGGGCCCGGGACATTACGGCTACACCTTC
TRBJ2-5 TRBD2 . TRBV5-6 17 CASSFMGLAGATETQYF TGTGCCAGCAGTTTCATGGGGCTAGCGGGAGCCACGGAGACCCAGTACTTC
TRBJ1-1 . . TRBV9 13 CASSVTPSTEAFF TGTGCCAGCAGCGTCACCCCGTCCACTGAAGCTTTCTTT
TRBJ2-2 . . TRBV4-2 16 CASSPRSRVRTGELFF TGTGCCAGCAGCCCTAGGTCCCGAGTTCGGACCGGGGAGCTGTTTTTT
TRBJ1-4 . once TRBV6-1 16 CASSELRVVRGEKLFF TGTGCCAGCAGTGAATTAAGGGTCGTCCGAGGGGAAAAACTGTTTTTT
TRBJ1-1 . . TRBV19 13 CASSMGIYTEAFF TGTGCCAGTAGTATGGGCATTTACACTGAAGCTTTCTTT
TRBJ1-5 . . TRBV28 11 CASSLNQPQHF TGTGCCAGCAGTCTCAATCAGCCCCAGCATTTT